Given below is one T cell receptor beta chain in context. Per the original methods: Estimates of nucleated cell counts were drawn from the amplification of reference gene primers. Assay: immunoSEQ multiplex PCR; the TCRdb copy retains only in-frame clones and omits some. That table is the source of V, J and clone size, and D and trimming were worked out from the DNA. This sample has 200,000 to 250,000 clones, with 84% found just once. All enrollees were about 18 to 89 years old and from about two dozen US areas. Two negative PCRs, clearance, or symptom resolution had been documented for recovered Cohort 3 donors. This sample was included in a study of blood T cell repertoires in COVID-19. The CDR3 runs to 16 residues. The germline V gene has CDR1 MNHEY and CDR2 SVGEGT. The V gene lost 5 bases and the J gene lost 3 bases, with 14 bases spanning the gap.

The sequenced material came from PBMCs or T cells enriched from blood (not recorded which). The V gene is TRBV6-2 or TRBV6-3, the J gene TRBJ2-6; D is perhaps TRBD1 (5 bases). The receptor was isolated from a man in his sixties who had recovered from COVID-19. The CDR3 is CASSAQGPVGANVLTF. The CDR3 region has the DNA TGTGCCAGCAGTGCCCAGGGTCCAGTTGGGGCCAACGTCCTGACTTTC.